The 19 T cell receptor beta chains below come from one sample, sequenced in a study of T cells in Graves' hyperthyroidism and ophthalmopathy. RNA transcripts served as the template for amplifying TCR beta CDR3 regions. The HTBI set primed first-round TCR CDR3 RT-PCR. TCRdb passed the multiplex PCR reads through MiXCR, listing each CDR3 protein once. This sample has some 460,000 distinct CDR3 sequences; 15% to 18% occur once, and the top ten carry almost 8%. The specimen was blood. The receptors come from a woman aged 18-30 years with Graves' hyperthyroidism.

On this clonotype itself: This clone may be a read error of a much larger clone one base away. The chain employs TRBV6-1 and TRBJ2-7; a weak D match, TRBD2 (5 bases). V was cut by 3 bases and J by 9 bases, with 12 bases left in between. The CDR3 is made up of 12 amino acids. CDR1 is MNHNS, CDR2 SASEGT, per germline. CDR3 DNA: TGTGCCAGCAGTGAGTCGGTCGGGGTGCAGTACTTC. Its protein product is CASSESVGVQYF.

In this sample, this clonotype turned up a few times. CDR3 in amino acids: CASSFTITGYGYTF. In DNA form, the CDR3 reads TGTGCCAGCAGCTTTACTATCACAGGCTATGGCTACACCTTC. The V call is TRBV7-9, the J call TRBJ1-2, with TRBD1 as a possible D gene (5 bases). This CDR3 has 14 residues. The germline V gene encodes CDR1 SEHNR and CDR2 FQNEAQ (reference sequence). The V gene lost 3 bases and the J gene lost 4 bases, with 12 bases spanning the gap. Combining the CDR3 with reference TRBV7-9 and TRBJ1-2 gives the whole variable domain DTGVSQNPRHKITKRGQNVTFRCDPISEHNRLYWYRQTLGQGPEFLTYFQNEAQLEKSRLLSDRFSAERPKGSFSTLEIQRTEQGDSAMYLCASSFTITGYGYTFGSGTRLTVV.

In its sample, this clonotype was seen many times. The chain has TRBV28 and TRBJ1-2; 8 bases are shared with TRBD1. Germline trimming cut 2 bases from V and 1 base from J; bases unmatched to any gene: 6. Germline lookup yields CDR1 MDHEN and CDR2 SYDVKM. The length of the CDR3 is 16 residues. This chain's CDR3 is CASSLVAGGLNYGYTF. CDR3 DNA: TGTGCCAGCAGTTTAGTCGCAGGGGGCCTTAACTATGGCTACACCTTC.

The rearrangement links TRBV6-2 or TRBV6-3 to TRBJ2-3, with 9 bases fitting TRBD2. The J segment lost 0 bases and the V segment lost 6 bases, leaving 7 bases of the junction unmatched. Germline CDR1 is MNHEY and CDR2 is SVGEGT. The CDR3 has 16 amino acids. Written as DNA, the CDR3 is TGTGCCAGCAGCCCCAAGACTAGCGGTAGCACAGATACGCAGTATTTT. It yields the protein CASSPKTSGSTDTQYF.

This clonotype has at least ten counts. This chain connects TRBV5-1 to TRBJ2-7; TRBD2 aligns across 9 bases. The CDR3 sequence is 15 residues long. Losses at the gene ends were 3 bases for V and 2 bases for J; bases not matched to a gene: 6. The germline gives CDR1 SGHRS, CDR2 YFSETQ. The CDR3 region has the DNA TGCGCCAGCAGCTGGGGACTAGCTGGACCCTACGAGCAGTACTTC. Translated: CASSWGLAGPYEQYF.

This clonotype appeared a few times. This chain connects TRBV4-2 to TRBJ1-3; no clear D. Trimming stripped 4 bases from V and 0 bases from J, with 16 bases between. Germline-derived CDR1 and CDR2 are LGHNA and YNFKEQ. The CDR3 is 17 amino acids. The CDR3 sequence: CASSRAGLASSGNTIYF. CDR3 bases: TGTGCCAGCAGCCGTGCGGGTTTGGCCTCCTCTGGAAACACCATATATTTT.

This clonotype was seen only a few times. One junction end disagrees with the germline gene, perhaps due to a read error. V is TRBV3-1 and J is TRBJ2-1, with D hard to call. The germline gives CDR1 LGHDT, CDR2 YNNKEL (reference sequence). This CDR3 comprises 12 residues. The CDR3 DNA is TGTGCCAGCAGCCCCCTAGGGAATGAGCAGTCCTTC. Its protein is CASSPLGNEQSF.

This clonotype was observed many times. The chain couples TRBV30 to TRBJ2-7; 8 bases are a match to TRBD1. This CDR3 is built from 14 residues. Trimming cost V 4 bases and J 3 bases; bases outside gene matches: 8. Per germline, CDR1 GTSNPN and CDR2 SVGIG (reference sequence). This CDR3 reads CAWTPGQVYYEQYF. As DNA, the CDR3 is TGTGCCTGGACCCCGGGACAGGTGTACTACGAGCAGTACTTC. Drawing the rest from reference TRBV30 and TRBJ2-7, the complete variable domain is SQTIHQWPATLVQPVGSPLSLECTVEGTSNPNLYWYRQAAGRGLQLLFYSVGIGQISSEVPQNLSASRPQDRQFILSSKKLLLSDSGFYLCAWTPGQVYYEQYFGPGTRLTVT.

This clonotype was recorded many times. V usage is TRBV6-1 and J usage is TRBJ2-1; 7 bases fit TRBD1. The CDR3 spans 15 residues. Germline assignment: CDR1 MNHNS and CDR2 SASEGT. V lost 0 bases to trimming and J lost 7 bases; unmatched junction nucleotides: 6. CDR3 bases: TGTGCCAGCAGTGAAGCAGAGGGGGCGGCAAATGAGCAGTTCTTC. Its translation: CASSEAEGAANEQFF.

This clonotype was recorded at least ten times. The gene calls are TRBV5-1 and TRBJ2-2; D is unclear. Germline lookup yields CDR1 SGHRS and CDR2 YFSETQ. The germline V and J ends were trimmed by 0 bases and 0 bases, with 12 bases remaining between them. The CDR3 has 17 amino acids. The CDR3 DNA is TGCGCCAGCAGCTTGGCCATCGCGACCTCGAACACCGGGGAGCTGTTTTTT. Its protein is CASSLAIATSNTGELFF.

The rearrangement joins TRBV7-9 to TRBJ2-5; D is uncertain. The germline V gene encodes CDR1 SEHNR and CDR2 FQNEAQ (reference sequence). This CDR3 spans 13 amino acids. V lost 3 bases and J lost 5, with 10 bases in between. The DNA for the CDR3 is TGTGCCAGCAGCTTCTGGCCCGTGGAGACCCAGTACTTC. Amino acids: CASSFWPVETQYF.

This clonotype came up many times. V usage is TRBV5-1 and J usage is TRBJ2-2, with 11 bases that match TRBD2. CDR1 is SGHRS and CDR2 is YFSETQ in the germline V gene. The CDR3 has 17 amino acids. With 5 bases clipped from V and 6 bases from J, the junction kept 12 bases outside the gene matches. The CDR3 sequence: CASRPTGTSGQAGELFF. The DNA of the CDR3 is TGCGCCAGCAGACCAACCGGGACTAGCGGTCAAGCCGGGGAGCTGTTTTTT.

V gene TRBV10-3 combines with J gene TRBJ2-4; no firm D call. The ends were cut back, 4 bases at V and 2 bases at J, with 6 bases in the middle. The CDR3 is 13 amino acids. Germline CDR1 reads ENHRY; CDR2 reads SYGVKD. The DNA of the CDR3 is TGTGCCATCAGTGCCCGGACCAAAAACATTCAGTACTTC. It specifies CAISARTKNIQYF.

This clonotype came up many times. The genes are TRBV7-8 and TRBJ1-6; D uncertain. The CDR3 runs to 14 residues. Trimming left V 6 bases short and J 13 bases short, with 19 bases between. Germline V gene lookup returns CDR1 SGHVS and CDR2 FQNEAQ. The chain's CDR3 is CASRSGTILAPLHF. CDR3 coding DNA: TGTGCCAGCAGATCCGGTACCATTTTGGCGCCCCTCCACTTT.

This clonotype was detected ten times or more. The chain uses TRBV12-3 or TRBV12-4 and TRBJ2-3; 7 bases fit TRBD2. The CDR3 consists of 16 residues. Trimming at V came to 5 bases and at J to 0 bases, leaving 8 bases not matched to a gene. CDR3 DNA sequence: TGTGCCAGCAGTCCCCTGCGGGGGTCTAGCACAGATACGCAGTATTTT. Residues: CASSPLRGSSTDTQYF.

As for this clonotype: This may arise from a read error, as a much more abundant clone is one base away. The rearrangement uses TRBV6-4 and TRBJ1-4; D not resolved. Germline CDR1 reads MRHNA; CDR2 reads SNTAGT. This CDR3 region has 16 residues. This CDR3 reads CASSPGVYATNEKLSF. DNA of the CDR3: TGTGCCAGCAGCCCCGGGGTGTATGCAACTAATGAAAAACTGTCTTTT.

This clonotype appeared many times. The rearrangement links TRBV3-1 to TRBJ2-7; D is unresolved. V was cut by 4 bases and J by 6 bases, with 19 bases left in between. This CDR3 is 15 amino acids long. CDR1 LGHDT and CDR2 YNNKEL come from the germline V gene (reference sequence). The DNA of the CDR3 is TGTGCCAGCAGCCGGGGATGGGGTCTTGGTAGCGAGCAGTACTTC. It translates to CASSRGWGLGSEQYF.

This clonotype was observed many times. The chain is built from TRBV29-1 and TRBJ1-2; D unclear. The CDR3 totals 16 residues. Deletions cut 3 bases from V and 4 bases from J, with 21 bases between. In germline, CDR1 is SQVTM, CDR2 ANQGSEA. The CDR3 DNA reads TGCAGCGTTGATAGCGTGCCGCACGGCCAAACCTATGGCTACACCTTC. Translating it yields CSVDSVPHGQTYGYTF.

There are many counts of this clonotype. The chain joins TRBV5-1 to TRBJ1-2, with a possible D match to TRBD1 (5 bases). CDR1 and CDR2 (germline): SGHRS, YFSETQ. The germline V and J ends were trimmed by 5 bases and 5 bases, with 10 bases remaining between them. There are 12 residues in the CDR3. CDR3 loop: CASRAEGYGYTF. The CDR3, as DNA: TGCGCCAGCAGGGCGGAGGGGTATGGCTACACCTTC.